The 6 T cell receptor beta chains listed next were all sequenced from one sample in a study of identical twins. MiXCR was run by TCRdb on the 5' RACE reads, yielding one entry per CDR3 protein. The data contain nearly 200,000 distinct CDR3 sequences, 15% to 20% of them singletons. This same sample was also part of a study on T cells expressing NK-cell markers.

Sequencing was carried out using CD8+ T cells sorted from blood. The source of these receptors is a woman under 30 in good health.

V and J are TRBV28 and TRBJ2-3; 10 nucleotides match TRBD1. The V gene's germline CDR1 is MDHEN and CDR2 SYDVKM. V shed 4 bases and J 0 bases; nucleotides not matched to a gene: 4. The CDR3 loop spans 16 amino acids. The CDR3: CASSYGQGGSTDTQYF. The CDR3 bases are TGTGCCAGCAGTTATGGACAGGGGGGGAGCACAGATACGCAGTATTTT.

The table lists this clonotype with a few counts. This chain links TRBV20-1 with TRBJ1-6, with TRBD1 as a possible D gene (5 bases). CDR1 is DFQATT, CDR2 SNEGSKA, per germline (reference sequence). The CDR3 consists of 15 residues. V lost 1 base, J lost 1 base, and 8 bases lay in between. In DNA, the CDR3 is TGCAGTGCTAGAGCTGGGGGATCCTATAATTCACCCCTCCACTTT. This encodes CSARAGGSYNSPLHF.

The rearrangement uses TRBV10-3 and TRBJ2-6, with D possibly being TRBD2 (5 bases). Looked up from germline, CDR1 is ENHRY and CDR2 is SYGVKD. CDR3 size: 18 residues. Trimming left V 8 bases short and J 1 base short, with 21 bases between. The CDR3 nucleotides read TGTGCCATCCCGGGAAGGCCCACCGCGGAGTCTGGGGCCAACGTCCTGACTTTC. It is translated as CAIPGRPTAESGANVLTF.

The chain is built from TRBV2 and TRBJ2-1; 8 bases line up with TRBD2. The CDR3 loop spans 13 amino acids. Germline-derived CDR1 and CDR2 are SNHLY and FYNNEI. V was pared by 7 bases and J by 8 bases, with 7 bases of the junction left unmatched. In DNA, the CDR3 is TGTGCCAGCATGAGACCGGGACTAGATGAGCAGTTCTTC. Translating it yields CASMRPGLDEQFF. The variable domain in full, with the rest retrieved from reference TRBV2 and TRBJ2-1, is EPEVTQTPSHQVTQMGQEVILRCVPISNHLYFYWYRQILGQKVEFLVSFYNNEISEKSEIFDDQFSVERPDGSNFTLKIRSTKLEDSAMYFCASMRPGLDEQFFGPGTRLTVL.

CDR3 nucleotides: TGTGCCAGCAGCTTGGGTTCCATAGGAGGTGACACTGAAGCTTTCTTT. This sequence encodes CASSLGSIGGDTEAFF. This chain connects TRBV7-8 to TRBJ1-1, with D hard to call. The CDR3 has 16 amino acids. The V gene lost 3 bases and the J gene lost 3 bases, with 17 bases spanning the gap. Germline lookup yields CDR1 SGHVS and CDR2 FQNEAQ.

This clonotype came up a few times. The chain has TRBV6-5 and TRBJ2-3; 9 bases map to TRBD2. The CDR3 covers 14 residues. Germline values: CDR1 MNHEY, CDR2 SVGAGI. The trim removed 1 base at V and 6 bases at J, leaving 2 bases unmatched. Written as DNA, the CDR3 is TGTGCCAGCAGTTACTTCGCGGGAGGGGATACGCAGTATTTT. The encoded protein is CASSYFAGGDTQYF.